This T cell receptor (beta chain) is from a study of yellow fever vaccine responses in identical twins. The CDR3 totals 12 residues. V was cut by 8 bases and J by 1 base, with 6 bases left in between. MiXCR was run by TCRdb on the RT-PCR reads, yielding one entry per CDR3 protein. This table holds hundreds of distinct CDR3 sequences, around two thirds found once. The rearrangement links TRBV23-1 to TRBJ1-3; D call uncertain. TRBV23-1 is an ORF, and what it does is uncertain. The input for sequencing was T cells from blood (PBMCs), unsorted or a sorted subset (not recorded which), taken before or after yellow fever vaccination (not recorded which). The TCR originated in a female donor who received the yellow fever vaccine. The CDR3 DNA reads TGCGCCAGCCCGGTGTCTGGAAACACCATATATTTT. This sequence encodes CASPVSGNTIYF.